This TCR beta chain is from a study of cytomegalovirus exposure and HLA in healthy donors. 60 Vbeta and 13 Jbeta primers were used in PCR. TCRdb's table, derived via immunoSEQ multiplex PCR, lists solely in-frame clones and lacks some. The table includes tens of thousands of clones, 72% detected once. Germline V CDR1 and CDR2: SGHAT, FQNNGV. Trimming took 5 bases from V and 11 from J, leaving 22 bases between them. The CDR3 spans 15 residues. Input material: PBMCs. The sequence was obtained from a woman in her forties or fifties in good health and CMV-seronegative. The rearrangement joins TRBV11-2 to TRBJ1-3; D possibly corresponds to TRBD1 (5 bases). The CDR3 DNA is TGTGCCAGCAGCGTCACAGGAAATTCGGGAGGCTCCATATATTTT. Protein product: CASSVTGNSGGSIYF.